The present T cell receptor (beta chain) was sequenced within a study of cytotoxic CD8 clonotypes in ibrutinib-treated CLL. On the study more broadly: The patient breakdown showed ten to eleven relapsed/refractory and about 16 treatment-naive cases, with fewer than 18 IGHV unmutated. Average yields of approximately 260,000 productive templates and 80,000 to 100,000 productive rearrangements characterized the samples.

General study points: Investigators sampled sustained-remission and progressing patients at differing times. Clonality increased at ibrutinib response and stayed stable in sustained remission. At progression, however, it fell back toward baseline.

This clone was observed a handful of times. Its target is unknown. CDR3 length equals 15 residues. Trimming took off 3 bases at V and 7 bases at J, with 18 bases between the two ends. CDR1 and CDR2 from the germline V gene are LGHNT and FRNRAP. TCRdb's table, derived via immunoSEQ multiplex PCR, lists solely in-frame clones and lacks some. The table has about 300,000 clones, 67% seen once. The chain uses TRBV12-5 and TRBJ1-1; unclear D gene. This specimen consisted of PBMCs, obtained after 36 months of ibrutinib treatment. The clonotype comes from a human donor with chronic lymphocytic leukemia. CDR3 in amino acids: CASGFSTEQGFEAFF. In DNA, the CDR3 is TGTGCTAGTGGTTTTTCCACAGAACAAGGGTTTGAAGCTTTCTTT.